This T cell receptor (beta chain) was found in a study of vaccination effects on CD4 cells after COVID-19. At the level of the study: A median of 72 days separated the second dose and sampling.

A remark on this clone: The target antigen is unknown.

The repertoire was sequenced with immunoSEQ multiplex PCR; TCRdb's copy has only in-frame clones and lacks some. This table has 66,000 or so clones, 74% appearing once. Scientists isolated CD4+ T cells after a roughly 10-day culture period ended. As their vaccination, participants received two doses of either BNT162b2 or mRNA-1273. The CDR3 length is 13 residues. CDR1 and CDR2 from the germline V gene are SGHRS and YFSETQ. Trimming stripped 0 bases from V and 4 bases from J, with 7 bases between. The source is a human donor who received a COVID-19 vaccine. Specimen: CD4+ T cells from PBMCs cultured without peptide, collected after COVID-19 vaccination. The J gene is TRBJ1-2, the V gene TRBV5-1, with unresolved D. DNA of the CDR3: TGCGCCAGCAGCTTGGAGGTGGGCTATGGCTACACCTTC. Amino acids: CASSLEVGYGYTF. The full variable domain, in which reference TRBV5-1 and TRBJ1-2 provide the parts outside the CDR3, is KAGVTQTPRYLIKTRGQQVTLSCSPISGHRSVSWYQQTPGQGLQFLFEYFSETQRNKGNFPGRFSGRQFSNSRSEMNVSTLELGDSALYLCASSLEVGYGYTFGSGTRLTVV.